This note documents a single T cell receptor beta chain sequence. The antigen is unknown. Losses at the gene ends were 3 bases for V and 0 bases for J; bases not matched to a gene: 3. The germline gives CDR1 ENHRY, CDR2 SYGVKD. There are 16 residues in the CDR3. Primers used in a second PCR of about 6 to 11 cycles were a sample-barcoded 5' primer and a J-beta primer mix. Every cDNA was tagged by a template-switch adaptor with 12 random nucleotides. Using its own MiXCR run on the 5' RACE reads, TCRdb lists one record per CDR3 protein. The sample holds 650,000 to 1,000,000 distinct CDR3 sequences, roughly 34% seen once. This entry is derived from a study of blood T cells in healthy people across ages. Whole-study findings and limits: It was not known whether donors were CMV positive (a possible confounder of expanded clonotype changes).

The clonotype comes from a young man in good health. Source material: blood. The chain uses TRBV10-3 and TRBJ2-5; 11 positions agree with TRBD2. CDR3 in DNA: TGTGCCATCAGTGACCCTAGCGGGGGGAACCAAGAGACCCAGTACTTC. Amino acid sequence: CAISDPSGGNQETQYF.